This T cell receptor beta chain came from a study of OX40 agonist ivuxolimab in advanced cancers. Study information: Patients took ivuxolimab, an agonistic anti-OX40 (CD134) antibody.

Germline loops: CDR1 MDHEN, CDR2 SYDVKM. There are 16 residues in the CDR3. With V trimmed by 5 bases and J by 5 bases, 14 bases remained unmatched. Exclusion of a patient followed from autoimmune disease history or systemic immunosuppression. Baseline was the first blood sampling point, followed by cycle 4 day 1 and cycle 7 day 1. General observations from the study: Clonal expansion was seen in CD4+ and CD8+ blood T cells by week 6 at 0.1 to 3.0 mg/kg.

The repertoire was sequenced with immunoSEQ multiplex PCR; TCRdb's copy has only in-frame clones and lacks some. The profile shows some 70,000 clones, 80% of them singletons. As to this clone: The target antigen is unknown.

The chain has TRBV28 and TRBJ1-2, with 7 bases lining up with TRBD1. This sequence was found in an adult with an advanced solid tumor such as melanoma, head and neck, liver or kidney cancer. Here the sequenced sample was CD4+ or CD8+ T cells sorted from blood, taken in a trial of the OX40 agonist ivuxolimab. The CDR3 coding sequence is TGTGCCAGCAGTCCCCACGGGGGGCAGGGGGGATATGGCTACACCTTC. It specifies CASSPHGGQGGYGYTF.